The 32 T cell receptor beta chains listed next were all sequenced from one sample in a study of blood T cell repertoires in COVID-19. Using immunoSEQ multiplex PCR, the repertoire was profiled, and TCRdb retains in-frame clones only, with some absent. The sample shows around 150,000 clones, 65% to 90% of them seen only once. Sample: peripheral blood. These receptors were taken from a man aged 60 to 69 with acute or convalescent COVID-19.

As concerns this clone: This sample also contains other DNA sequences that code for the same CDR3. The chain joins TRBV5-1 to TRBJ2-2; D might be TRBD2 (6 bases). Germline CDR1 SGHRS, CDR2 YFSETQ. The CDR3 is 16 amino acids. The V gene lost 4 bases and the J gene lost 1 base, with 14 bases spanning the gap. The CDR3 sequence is CASSPRGSGNTGELFF. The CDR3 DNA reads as TGCGCCAGCAGCCCTAGGGGTAGCGGGAACACCGGGGAGCTGTTTTTT.

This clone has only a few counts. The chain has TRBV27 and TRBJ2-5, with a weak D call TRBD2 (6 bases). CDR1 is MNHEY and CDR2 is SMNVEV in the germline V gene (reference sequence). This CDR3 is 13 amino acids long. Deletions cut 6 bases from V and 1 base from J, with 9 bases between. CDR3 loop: CASSPEGQETQYF. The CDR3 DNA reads TGTGCCAGCAGCCCGGAGGGCCAAGAGACCCAGTACTTC.

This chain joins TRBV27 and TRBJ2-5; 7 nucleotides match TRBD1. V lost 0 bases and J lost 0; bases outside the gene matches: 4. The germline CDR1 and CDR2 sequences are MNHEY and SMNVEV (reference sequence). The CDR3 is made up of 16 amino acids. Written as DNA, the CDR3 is TGTGCCAGCAGTTTATCGGGACAGACTAACCAAGAGACCCAGTACTTC. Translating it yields CASSLSGQTNQETQYF.

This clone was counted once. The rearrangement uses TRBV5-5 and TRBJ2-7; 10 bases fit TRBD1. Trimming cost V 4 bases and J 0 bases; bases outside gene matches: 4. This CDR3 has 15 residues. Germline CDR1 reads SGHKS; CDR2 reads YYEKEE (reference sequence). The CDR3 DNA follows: TGTGCCAGCAGCCGGACAGGGGGGATCTCCTACGAGCAGTACTTC. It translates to CASSRTGGISYEQYF.

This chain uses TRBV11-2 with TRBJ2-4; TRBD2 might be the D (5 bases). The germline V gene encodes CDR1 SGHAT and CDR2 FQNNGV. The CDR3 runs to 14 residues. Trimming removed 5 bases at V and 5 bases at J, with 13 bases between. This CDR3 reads CASSPWRLENIQYF. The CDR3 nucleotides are TGTGCCAGCAGCCCTTGGAGGCTCGAAAACATTCAGTACTTC.

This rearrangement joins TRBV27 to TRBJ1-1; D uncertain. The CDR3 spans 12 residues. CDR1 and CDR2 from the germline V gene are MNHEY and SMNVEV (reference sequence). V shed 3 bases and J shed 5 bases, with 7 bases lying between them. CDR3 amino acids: CASSFFGTEAFF. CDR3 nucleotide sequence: TGTGCCAGCAGTTTTTTCGGGACTGAAGCTTTCTTT.

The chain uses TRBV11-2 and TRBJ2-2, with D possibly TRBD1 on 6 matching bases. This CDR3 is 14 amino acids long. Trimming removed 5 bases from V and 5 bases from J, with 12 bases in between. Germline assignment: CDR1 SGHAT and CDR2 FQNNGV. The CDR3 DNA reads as TGTGCCAGCAGCGCGCACAGGGAGACCGGGGAGCTGTTTTTT. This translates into CASSAHRETGELFF.

CDR3 nucleotides: TGCGCCAGCAGTCACGGAGATGGCTACACCTTC. It codes for CASSHGDGYTF. J is TRBJ1-2 and V is TRBV5-1; the D is unclear. Looked up from germline, CDR1 is SGHRS and CDR2 is YFSETQ. The CDR3 runs 11 residues. V lost 5 bases and J lost 6, with 8 bases in between.

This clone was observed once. The CDR3 region is CASSQPGQGMTEAFF. The CDR3 DNA sequence: TGCGCCAGCAGCCAACCGGGACAGGGAATGACTGAAGCTTTCTTT. This rearrangement joins TRBV4-1 to TRBJ1-1, with 9 positions matching TRBD1. There are 15 residues in the CDR3. Germline lookup yields CDR1 MGHRA and CDR2 YSYEKL. The V and J ends lost 2 bases and 5 bases, in that order; junction bases with no gene match: 6.

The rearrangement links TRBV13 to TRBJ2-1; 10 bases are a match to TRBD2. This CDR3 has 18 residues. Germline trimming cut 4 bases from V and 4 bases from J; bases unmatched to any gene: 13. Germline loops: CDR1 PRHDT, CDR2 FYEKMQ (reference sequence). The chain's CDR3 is CASSSLAGDPINYNEQFF. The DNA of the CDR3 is TGTGCCAGCAGCTCCCTAGCGGGAGATCCCATTAATTACAATGAGCAGTTCTTC.

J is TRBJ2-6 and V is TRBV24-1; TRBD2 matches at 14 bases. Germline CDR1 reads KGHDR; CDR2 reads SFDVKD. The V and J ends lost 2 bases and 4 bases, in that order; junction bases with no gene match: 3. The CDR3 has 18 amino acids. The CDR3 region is CATSDSTSGRAGANVLTF. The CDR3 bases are TGTGCCACCAGTGATTCGACTAGCGGGAGGGCCGGGGCCAACGTCCTGACTTTC.

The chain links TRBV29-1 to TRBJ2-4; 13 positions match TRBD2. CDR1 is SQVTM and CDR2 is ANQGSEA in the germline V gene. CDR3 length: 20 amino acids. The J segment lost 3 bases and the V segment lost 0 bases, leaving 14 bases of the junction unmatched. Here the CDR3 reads CSVEEQRQLAGGLGKNIQYF. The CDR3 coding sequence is TGCAGCGTTGAAGAACAGCGGCAACTAGCGGGAGGGCTGGGCAAAAACATTCAGTACTTC.

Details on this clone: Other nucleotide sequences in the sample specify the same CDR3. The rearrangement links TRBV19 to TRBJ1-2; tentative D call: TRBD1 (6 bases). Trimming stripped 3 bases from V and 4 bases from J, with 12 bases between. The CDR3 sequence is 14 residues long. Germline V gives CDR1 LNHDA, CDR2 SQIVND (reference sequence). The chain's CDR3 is CASSIQGSGYGYTF. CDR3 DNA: TGTGCCAGTAGTATTCAGGGGTCGGGCTATGGCTACACCTTC.

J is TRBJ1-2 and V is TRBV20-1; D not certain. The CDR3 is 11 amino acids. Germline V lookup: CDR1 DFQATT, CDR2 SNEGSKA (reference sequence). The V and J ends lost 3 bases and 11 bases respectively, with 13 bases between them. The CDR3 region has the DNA TGCAGTGCTAGTCTGCCAGGTCGATACACCTTC. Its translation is CSASLPGRYTF.

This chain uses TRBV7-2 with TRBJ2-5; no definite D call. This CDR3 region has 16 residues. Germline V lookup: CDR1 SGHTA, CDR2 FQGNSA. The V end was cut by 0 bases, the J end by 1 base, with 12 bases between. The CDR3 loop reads CASSLAVATAQETQYF. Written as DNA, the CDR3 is TGTGCCAGCAGCTTAGCTGTCGCCACAGCCCAAGAGACCCAGTACTTC.

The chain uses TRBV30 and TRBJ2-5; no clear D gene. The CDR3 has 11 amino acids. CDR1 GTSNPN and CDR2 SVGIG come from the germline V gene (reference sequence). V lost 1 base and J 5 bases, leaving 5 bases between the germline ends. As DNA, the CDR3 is TGTGCCTGGAGTGGTGGCGAGACCCAGTACTTC. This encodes CAWSGGETQYF.

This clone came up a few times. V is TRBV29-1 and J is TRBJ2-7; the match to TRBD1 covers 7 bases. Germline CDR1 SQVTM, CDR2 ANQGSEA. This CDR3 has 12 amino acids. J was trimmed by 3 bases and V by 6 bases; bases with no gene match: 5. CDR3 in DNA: TGCAGCGTCACAGGGGAGTACTACGAGCAGTACTTC. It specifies CSVTGEYYEQYF.

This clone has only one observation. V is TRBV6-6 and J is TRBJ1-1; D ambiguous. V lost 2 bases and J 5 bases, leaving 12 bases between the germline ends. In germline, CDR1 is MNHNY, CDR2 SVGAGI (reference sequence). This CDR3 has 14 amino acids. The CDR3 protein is CASSYSDRTTEAFF. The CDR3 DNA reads TGTGCCAGCAGTTACAGCGACCGAACTACTGAAGCTTTCTTT.

CDR3: CATEARGGGVHQPQHF. CDR3 nucleotides: TGTGCCACAGAGGCCCGGGGGGGCGGAGTCCATCAGCCCCAGCATTTT. The chain is built from TRBV28 and TRBJ1-5; maybe TRBD1 (6 bases). Germline values: CDR1 MDHEN, CDR2 SYDVKM. Trimming removed 10 bases from V and 5 bases from J, with 24 bases in between. The CDR3 covers 16 residues.

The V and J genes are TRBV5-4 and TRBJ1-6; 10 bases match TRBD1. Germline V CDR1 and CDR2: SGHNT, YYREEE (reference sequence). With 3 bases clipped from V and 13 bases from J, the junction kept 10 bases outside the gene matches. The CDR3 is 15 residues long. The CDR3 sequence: CASSYPGQGPSPLHF. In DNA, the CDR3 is TGTGCCAGCAGCTACCCGGGACAGGGGCCTTCTCCCCTCCACTTT.

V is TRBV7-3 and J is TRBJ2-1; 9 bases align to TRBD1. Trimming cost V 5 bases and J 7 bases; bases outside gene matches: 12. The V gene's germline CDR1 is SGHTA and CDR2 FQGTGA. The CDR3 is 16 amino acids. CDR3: CASSPRGTGFVNEQFF. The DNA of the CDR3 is TGTGCCAGCAGCCCGCGAGGGACAGGGTTTGTGAATGAGCAGTTCTTC.

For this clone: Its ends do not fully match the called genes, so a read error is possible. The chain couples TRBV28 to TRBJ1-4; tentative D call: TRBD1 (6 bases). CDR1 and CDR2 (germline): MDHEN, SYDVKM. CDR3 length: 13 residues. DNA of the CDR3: TGTGCCAGCAGTTCCTCTCCCCCGACAGGCGCGGTTTTT. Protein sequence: CASSSSPPTGAVF.

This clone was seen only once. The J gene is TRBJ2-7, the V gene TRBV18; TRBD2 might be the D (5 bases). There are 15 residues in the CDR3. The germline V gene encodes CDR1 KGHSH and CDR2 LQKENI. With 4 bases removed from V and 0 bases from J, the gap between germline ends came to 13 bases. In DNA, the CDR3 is TGTGCCAGCTCACAGACGGGAAGCACCTCCTACGAGCAGTACTTC. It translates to CASSQTGSTSYEQYF.

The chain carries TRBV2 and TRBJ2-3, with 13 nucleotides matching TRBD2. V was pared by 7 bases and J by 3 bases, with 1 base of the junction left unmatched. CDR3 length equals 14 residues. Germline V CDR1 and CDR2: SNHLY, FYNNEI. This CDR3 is CASTTSGRTDTQYF. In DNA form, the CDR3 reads TGTGCCAGCACGACTAGCGGGAGGACAGATACGCAGTATTTT.

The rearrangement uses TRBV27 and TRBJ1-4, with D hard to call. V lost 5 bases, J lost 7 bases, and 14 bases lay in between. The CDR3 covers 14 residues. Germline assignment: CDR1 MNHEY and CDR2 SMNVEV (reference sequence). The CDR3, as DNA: TGTGCCAGCAGTACCCGTTTGGAGGGTGAAAAACTGTTTTTT. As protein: CASSTRLEGEKLFF.

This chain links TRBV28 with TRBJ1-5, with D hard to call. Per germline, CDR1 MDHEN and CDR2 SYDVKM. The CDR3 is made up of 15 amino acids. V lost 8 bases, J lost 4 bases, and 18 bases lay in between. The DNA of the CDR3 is TGTGCCAGCCTCGCAGCGGGTCGGGAGAATCAGCCCCAGCATTTT. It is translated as CASLAAGRENQPQHF.

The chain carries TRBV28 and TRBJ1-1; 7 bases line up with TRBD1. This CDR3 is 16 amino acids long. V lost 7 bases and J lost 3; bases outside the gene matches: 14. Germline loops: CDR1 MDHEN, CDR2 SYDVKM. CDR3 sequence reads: CASISTTGPLDTEAFF. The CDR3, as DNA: TGTGCCAGCATTTCCACGACAGGGCCATTGGACACTGAAGCTTTCTTT. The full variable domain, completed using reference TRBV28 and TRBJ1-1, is DVKVTQSSRYLVKRTGEKVFLECVQDMDHENMFWYRQDPGLGLRLIYFSYDVKMKEKGDIPEGYSVSREKKERFSLILESASTNQTSMYLCASISTTGPLDTEAFFGQGTRLTVV.

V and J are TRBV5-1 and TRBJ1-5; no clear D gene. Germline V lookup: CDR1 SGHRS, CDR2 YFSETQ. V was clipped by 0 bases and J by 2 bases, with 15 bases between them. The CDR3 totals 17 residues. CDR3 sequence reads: CASSLDRTYSGNQPQHF. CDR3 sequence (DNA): TGCGCCAGCAGCTTGGACAGAACGTATAGTGGCAATCAGCCCCAGCATTTT.

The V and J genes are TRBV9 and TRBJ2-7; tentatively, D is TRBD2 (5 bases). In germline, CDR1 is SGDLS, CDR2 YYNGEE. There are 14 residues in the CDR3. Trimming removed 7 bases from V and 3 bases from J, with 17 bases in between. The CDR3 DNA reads TGTGCCAGCTCCACTGACCGGGATCGCTACGAGCAGTACTTC. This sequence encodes CASSTDRDRYEQYF.

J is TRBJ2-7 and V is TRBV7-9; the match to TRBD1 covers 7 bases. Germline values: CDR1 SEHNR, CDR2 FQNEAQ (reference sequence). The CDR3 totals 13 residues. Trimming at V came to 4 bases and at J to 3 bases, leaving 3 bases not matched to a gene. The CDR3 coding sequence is TGTGCCAGCAGCTCTGACAGGGTCTACGAGCAGTACTTC. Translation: CASSSDRVYEQYF. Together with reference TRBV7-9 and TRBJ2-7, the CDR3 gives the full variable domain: DTGVSQNPRHKITKRGQNVTFRCDPISEHNRLYWYRQTLGQGPEFLTYFQNEAQLEKSRLLSDRFSAERPKGSFSTLEIQRTEQGDSAMYLCASSSDRVYEQYFGPGTRLTVT.

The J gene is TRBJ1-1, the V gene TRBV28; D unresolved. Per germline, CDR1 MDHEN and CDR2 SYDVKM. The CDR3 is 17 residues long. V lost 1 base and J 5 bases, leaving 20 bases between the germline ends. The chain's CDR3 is CASSLSPGAGGRTEAFF. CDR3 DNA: TGTGCCAGCAGTTTATCCCCTGGAGCGGGTGGAAGGACTGAAGCTTTCTTT.

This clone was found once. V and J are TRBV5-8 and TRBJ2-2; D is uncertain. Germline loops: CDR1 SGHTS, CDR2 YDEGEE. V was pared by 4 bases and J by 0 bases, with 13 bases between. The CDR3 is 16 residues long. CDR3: CASSPLGPTNTGELFF. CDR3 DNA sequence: TGTGCCAGCAGCCCCCTTGGGCCCACGAACACCGGGGAGCTGTTTTTT.